This T cell receptor (beta chain) appears in the sequencing data of a study of T cells after yellow fever vaccination. Study-wide context: Fractions of low cell number were prepared using SMART-Seq v4 Ultra Low Input. Study-level points and caveats: Contamination of FACS-sorted repertoires by abundant clonotypes from the bulk population could occur. Clonotypes shared by both compartments, CD4 and CD8, made up a small share.

Template switching with 5'RACE generated the TCR cDNA and added a universal primer site and UMIs. Each CDR3 protein is one row after TCRdb ran MiXCR on the 5' RACE reads. The top ten hold 15% of the sample, which has about 400,000 distinct CDR3 sequences, more than 5.5% seen once. In germline, CDR1 is DFQATT, CDR2 SNEGSKA (reference sequence). Trimming pared 6 bases from V and 2 bases from J, leaving 16 bases between. The CDR3 contains 14 residues. This clonotype was picked up many times. Its antigen is still unknown. The sample consisted of PBMCs, taken 5 days after the yellow fever booster vaccination. This chain links TRBV20-1 with TRBJ1-2, with D possibly matching TRBD1 (6 bases). The origin of this receptor is a man aged 25 to 40 who received the YFV17D yellow fever vaccine. This CDR3 reads CSARRQAENYGYTF. The CDR3 region has the DNA TGCAGTGCCAGGAGACAGGCCGAAAACTATGGCTACACCTTC.